This TCR beta chain emerged from a study of Ad26.COV2.S vaccination and SARS-CoV-2 variants. Whole-study results and caveats: In vaccinated individuals, spike-specific CD8+ and CD4+ T cell responses reportedly displayed substantial breadth.

The data were produced by immunoSEQ multiplex PCR, yet TCRdb's version contains in-frame clones alone and is incomplete. The sample has fewer than 400,000 clones, around nine tenths seen once. Treatment in this sample: about 20 received Ad26.COV2.S at low or high dose, single or two shots; roughly five received placebo; per-sample allocation not given. The investigators took samples on day 63 after the first vaccine or placebo injection. A word on this clone: The antigen remains undetermined.

CDR3 length equals 14 residues. J was trimmed by 8 bases and V by 0 bases; bases with no gene match: 3. CDR1 and CDR2 (germline): SGDLS, YYNGEE. The sample here was peripheral blood, taken in a trial of Ad26.COV2.S vaccine versus placebo. V gene TRBV9 combines with J gene TRBJ2-7; 12 positions match TRBD1. The TCR originated in a person aged 18-65 years who received the Ad26.COV2.S COVID-19 vaccine or a placebo. The CDR3 region is CASSVGGTGGKQYF. The CDR3 bases are TGTGCCAGCAGCGTAGGAGGGACAGGGGGCAAGCAGTACTTC.